This paragraph covers one TCR beta chain sequence. Its antigen is still unknown. Most PBMC samples had 480 ng input DNA in six replicates. Assay used: immunoSEQ multiplex PCR; TCRdb lists only in-frame clones, some missing. The table includes 11,000 to 15,000 clones, 65% to 80% detected once. This sample stems from a study of neoadjuvant anti-PD-1 for oral cavity cancer. Study results and caveats: After neoadjuvant nivolumab, PBMC T cell clonality was significantly higher in non-responders than responders.

The V gene lost 1 base and the J gene lost 0 bases, with 7 bases spanning the gap. Germline CDR1 is LNHNV and CDR2 is YYDKDF (reference sequence). The CDR3 loop spans 14 amino acids. This material consisted of PBMCs, taken before nivolumab (anti-PD-1) treatment. This chain uses TRBV15 with TRBJ2-7; D ambiguous. The clonotype comes from a person aged 40 to 85 with oral cavity squamous cell carcinoma. CDR3 nucleotides: TGTGCCACCAGCAGAGGATTTAGCTCCTACGAGCAGTACTTC. Protein product: CATSRGFSSYEQYF.